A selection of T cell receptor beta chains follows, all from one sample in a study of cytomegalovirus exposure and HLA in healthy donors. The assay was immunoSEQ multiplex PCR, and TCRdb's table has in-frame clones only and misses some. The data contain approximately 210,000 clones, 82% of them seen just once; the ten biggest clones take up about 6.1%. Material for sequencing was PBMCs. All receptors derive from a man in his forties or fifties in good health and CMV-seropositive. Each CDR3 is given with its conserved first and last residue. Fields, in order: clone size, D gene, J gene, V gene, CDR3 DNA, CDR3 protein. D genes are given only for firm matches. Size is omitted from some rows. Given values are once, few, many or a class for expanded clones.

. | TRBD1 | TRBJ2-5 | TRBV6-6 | TGTGCCAGCAGGAACAGGGGGCGACAGGAGACCCAGTACTTC | CASRNRGRQETQYF
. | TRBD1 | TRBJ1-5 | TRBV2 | TGTGCCAGCAGTACGGGACAGGGGGCCTATCAGCCCCAGCATTTT | CASSTGQGAYQPQHF
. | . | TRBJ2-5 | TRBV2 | TGTGCCAGCAGCCCCCTAGCCCCAGAGACCCAGTACTTC | CASSPLAPETQYF
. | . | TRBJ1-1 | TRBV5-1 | TGCGCCAGCAGCCCCTCGTTGAGGAACACTGAAGCTTTCTTT | CASSPSLRNTEAFF
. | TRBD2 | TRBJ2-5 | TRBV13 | TGTGCCAGCAGCTTCCCGGGGGGGGAGACCCAGTACTTC | CASSFPGGETQYF
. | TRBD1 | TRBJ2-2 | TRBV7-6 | TGTGCCAGCAGCTTTAGGACAGGGAATGCCGGGGAGCTGTTTTTT | CASSFRTGNAGELFF
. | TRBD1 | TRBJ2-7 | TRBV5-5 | TGTGTCAGCAGCTTGGACGGGACAGGGAACGAGCAGTACTTC | CVSSLDGTGNEQYF
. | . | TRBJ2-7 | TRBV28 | TGTGCCAGCAGTTTAATACTCGGCTACGAGCAGTACTTC | CASSLILGYEQYF
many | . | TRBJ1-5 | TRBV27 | TGTGCCAGCAGTTTGCTCCCGGGGGACAATCAGCCCCAGCATTTT | CASSLLPGDNQPQHF
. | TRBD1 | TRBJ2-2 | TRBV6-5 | TGTGCCAGCAGAAGACAGGGTGGAACCGGGGAGCTGTTTTTT | CASRRQGGTGELFF
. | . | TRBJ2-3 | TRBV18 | TGTGCCAGCTCCCCCGCGAGGGGCACAGATACGCAGTATTTT | CASSPARGTDTQYF
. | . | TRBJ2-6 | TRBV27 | TGTGCCAGCACCGGCGCAGGCCTCGGGGCCAACGTCCTGACTTTC | CASTGAGLGANVLTF
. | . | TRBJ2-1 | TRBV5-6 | TGTGCCAGCAGCCAGAGCGGACGCTACTACAATGAGCAGTTCTTC | CASSQSGRYYNEQFF
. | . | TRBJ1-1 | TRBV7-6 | TGTGCCAGCAGCCGGGGTCTGGGCCACGGGAGCACTGAAGCTTTCTTT | CASSRGLGHGSTEAFF
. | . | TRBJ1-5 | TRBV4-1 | TGCGCCAGCAGCCCCCCACAGACAGGACTGAGCAATCAGCCCCAGCATTTT | CASSPPQTGLSNQPQHF
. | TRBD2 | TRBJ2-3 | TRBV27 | TGTGCCAGCTCGACTAGCGGGAGGGCCCCAGATACGCAGTATTTT | CASSTSGRAPDTQYF
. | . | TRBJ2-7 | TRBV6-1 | TGTGCCGTCCTAAGGGGGACTAACTCCTACGAGCAGTACTTC | CAVLRGTNSYEQYF
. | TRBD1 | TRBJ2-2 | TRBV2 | TGTGCCAGCAGGATGACAGGGGGCGCGGGCGGGGAGCTGTTTTTT | CASRMTGGAGGELFF
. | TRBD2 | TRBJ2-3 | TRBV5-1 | TGCGCCAGCAGCTTGGTTCTAGCGGGAGAAGATACGCAGTATTTT | CASSLVLAGEDTQYF
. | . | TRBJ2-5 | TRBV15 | TGTGCCACCAGCAGAGCCCGGGGATGGGAGACCCAGTACTTC | CATSRARGWETQYF
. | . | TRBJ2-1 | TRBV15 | TGTGCCACCAGCAGAGGAGGAGCTTCCTACAATGAGCAGTTCTTC | CATSRGGASYNEQFF
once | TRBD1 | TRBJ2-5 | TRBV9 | TGTGCCAGCAGCCTGACAGGGGGACAAGAGACCCAGTACTTC | CASSLTGGQETQYF
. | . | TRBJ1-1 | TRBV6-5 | TGTGCCAGCAGTTACTCGGAGGGGTTCACTGAAGCTTTCTTT | CASSYSEGFTEAFF
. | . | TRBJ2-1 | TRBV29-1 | TGCAGCGTTGAAGATTTCGGCGGGATGGGCGATGAGCAGTTCTTC | CSVEDFGGMGDEQFF
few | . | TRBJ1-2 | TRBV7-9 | TGTGCCAGCAGCTTCGGCAGGGTAGGGTATGGCTACACCTTC | CASSFGRVGYGYTF
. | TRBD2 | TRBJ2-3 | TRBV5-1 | TGCGCCAGCAGCTTGCTAGCGGGAGGGCCCTCGACAGATACGCAGTATTTT | CASSLLAGGPSTDTQYF
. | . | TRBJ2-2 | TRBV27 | TGTGCCAGCAGTTTCCGCGATTTGTCCGGGGAGCTGTTTTTT | CASSFRDLSGELFF
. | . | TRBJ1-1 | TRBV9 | TGTGCCAGCAGCGTAGGTCCAGGACAGAACACTGAAGCTTTCTTT | CASSVGPGQNTEAFF
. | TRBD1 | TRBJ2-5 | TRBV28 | TGTGCCAGCAGCTTCCGGACAGGGAGGGAGACCCAGTACTTC | CASSFRTGRETQYF
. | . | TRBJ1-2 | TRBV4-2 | TGTGCCAGCAGCCAAGATATTGCGCAGGACTATGGCTACACCTTC | CASSQDIAQDYGYTF
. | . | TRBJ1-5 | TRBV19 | TGTGCCAGTAGCACCTCGGAGCTAGGACAGAATCAGCCCCAGCATTTT | CASSTSELGQNQPQHF
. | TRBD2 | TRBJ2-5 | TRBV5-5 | TGTGCCAGCAGCATCACGGGACTAGCGGGAGTCACCGAGACCCAGTACTTC | CASSITGLAGVTETQYF
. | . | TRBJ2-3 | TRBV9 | TGTGCCAGCAGCGTAGGGGACGGACTATTGTATTTT | CASSVGDGLLYF
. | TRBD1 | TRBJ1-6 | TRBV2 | TGTGCCAGCGGCGGACAGGGAAATTCACCCCTCCACTTT | CASGGQGNSPLHF
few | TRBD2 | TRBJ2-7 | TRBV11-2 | TGTGCCAGCAGCTTAGAAGCGGGAACCTACGAGCAGTACTTC | CASSLEAGTYEQYF
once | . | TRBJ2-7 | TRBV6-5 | TGTGCCAGCAGATACGACAGGTCCTCCTACGAGCAGTACTTC | CASRYDRSSYEQYF
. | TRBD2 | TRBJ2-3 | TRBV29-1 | TGCAGCGTTCCCCGGGGGACTAGCGGGGTTGCCCACCCAGATACGCAGTATTTT | CSVPRGTSGVAHPDTQYF
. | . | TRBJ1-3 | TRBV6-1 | TGTGCCAGCGGGGAGGTTGGGGCAGGAAACACCATATATTTT | CASGEVGAGNTIYF
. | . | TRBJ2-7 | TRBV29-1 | TGCAGCGGCCGCCGGGACAACCACGAGCAGTACTTC | CSGRRDNHEQYF
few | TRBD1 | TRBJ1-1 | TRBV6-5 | TGTGCCAGCAGTTACGGGGGGACAGGACCCACTGAAGCTTTCTTT | CASSYGGTGPTEAFF
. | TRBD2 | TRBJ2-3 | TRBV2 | TGTGCCAGCAGTGACAGTCTAGCGGGAGACACGCAGTATTTT | CASSDSLAGDTQYF
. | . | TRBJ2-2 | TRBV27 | TGTGCCAGCAGTTTAGGGCCAGCTAACACCGGGGAGCTGTTTTTT | CASSLGPANTGELFF
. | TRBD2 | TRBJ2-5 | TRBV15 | TGTGCCACCAGCAGAAGTGGGGGAGGGAGGGAGACCCAGTACTTC | CATSRSGGGRETQYF
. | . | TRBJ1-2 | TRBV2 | TGTGCCAGCACCGGAGGAGGGGATTATGGCTACACCTTC | CASTGGGDYGYTF
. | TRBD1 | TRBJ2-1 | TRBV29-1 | TGCAGCATCACCCGGGACAGGGGGCGGCATGAGCAGTTCTTC | CSITRDRGRHEQFF